This TCR beta chain came from a study of blood T cell repertoires in COVID-19. Produced via immunoSEQ multiplex PCR; TCRdb's table is partial and in-frame only. This table has approximately 400,000 clones, roughly 87% appearing once. This receptor was obtained from a woman between 45 and 65 years old who had recovered from COVID-19. Sample: PBMCs or T cells enriched from blood (not recorded which).

The CDR3 loop is CASSFGTSPIEQFF. CDR3 nucleotides: TGCGCCAGCAGCTTCGGGACTAGCCCCATTGAGCAGTTCTTC. The chain recombines TRBV5-1 with TRBJ2-1; 9 bases map to TRBD2. The V gene end was trimmed by 2 bases and the J gene end by 9 bases; junction bases not matched to a gene: 6. This CDR3 spans 14 amino acids. Germline V CDR1 and CDR2: SGHRS, YFSETQ.